This T cell receptor beta chain derives from a study of memory CD4+ T cells and cytomegalovirus serostatus. Regarding the study as a whole: Suggested: most of the CMV-linked TCR signature lies in CD4+ memory cells.

This clone was picked up one time. Its target is unknown. In the original analysis: After removing out-of-frame reads, approximately 2 million distinct TCRbeta sequences remained. Some clones are missing from TCRdb's copy, which holds only in-frame ones; the method was immunoSEQ multiplex PCR. V and J calls plus clone size are reproduced from that table; the DNA served to infer D and trimming. Of some 48,000 clones in the sample, more than 70% were seen once. Single viable CD3+CD4+CD8-CD45RO+ cells were sorted as the memory CD4+ T cells. Total CD4+ T cells were enriched by CD4 positive selection. The CDR3 consists of 12 residues. The germline CDR1 and CDR2 sequences are GTSNPN and SVGIG (reference sequence). Trimming cost V 2 bases and J 6 bases, with 10 bases left between them.

This clonotype was sampled from an adult in good health and CMV-seronegative. Sequencing was performed on memory CD4+ T cells from blood. The chain joins TRBV30 to TRBJ1-2; D is undetermined. The CDR3 here is CAWSPQGNGYTF. CDR3 nucleotides: TGTGCCTGGAGTCCGCAAGGCAATGGCTACACCTTC.